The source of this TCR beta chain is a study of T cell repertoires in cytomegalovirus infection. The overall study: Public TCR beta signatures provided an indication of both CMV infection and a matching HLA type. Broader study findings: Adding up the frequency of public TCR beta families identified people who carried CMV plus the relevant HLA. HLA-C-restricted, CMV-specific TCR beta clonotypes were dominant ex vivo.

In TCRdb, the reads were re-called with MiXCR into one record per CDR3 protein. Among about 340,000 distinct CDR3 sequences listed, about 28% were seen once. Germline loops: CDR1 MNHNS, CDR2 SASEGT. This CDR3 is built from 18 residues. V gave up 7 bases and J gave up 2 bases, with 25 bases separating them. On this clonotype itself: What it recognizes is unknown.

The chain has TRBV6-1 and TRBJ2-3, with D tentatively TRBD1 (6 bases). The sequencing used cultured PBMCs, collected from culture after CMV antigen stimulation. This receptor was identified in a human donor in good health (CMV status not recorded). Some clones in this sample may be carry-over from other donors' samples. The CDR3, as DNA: TGTGCCAGCATCCTAAGTGGGTCAGGGGTATTGGTCACAGATACGCAGTATTTT. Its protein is CASILSGSGVLVTDTQYF.